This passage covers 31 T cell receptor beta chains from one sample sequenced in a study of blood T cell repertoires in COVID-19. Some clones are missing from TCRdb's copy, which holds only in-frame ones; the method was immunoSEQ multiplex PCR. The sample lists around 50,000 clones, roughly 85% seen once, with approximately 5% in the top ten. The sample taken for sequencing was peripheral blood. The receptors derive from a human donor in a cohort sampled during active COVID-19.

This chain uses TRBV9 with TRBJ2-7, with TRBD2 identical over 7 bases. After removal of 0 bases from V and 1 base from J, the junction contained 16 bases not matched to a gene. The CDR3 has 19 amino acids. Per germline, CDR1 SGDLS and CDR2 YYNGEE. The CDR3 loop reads CASSVAQRGLAEQSYEQYF. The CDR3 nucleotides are TGTGCCAGCAGCGTAGCCCAAAGAGGTCTAGCGGAACAATCCTACGAGCAGTACTTC.

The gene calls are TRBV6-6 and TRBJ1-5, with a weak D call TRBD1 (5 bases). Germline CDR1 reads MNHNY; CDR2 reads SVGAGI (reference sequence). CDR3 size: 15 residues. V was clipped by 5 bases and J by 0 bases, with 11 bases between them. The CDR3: CASSNPGLSNQPQHF. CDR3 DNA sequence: TGTGCCAGCAGTAATCCGGGACTTAGCAATCAGCCCCAGCATTTT.

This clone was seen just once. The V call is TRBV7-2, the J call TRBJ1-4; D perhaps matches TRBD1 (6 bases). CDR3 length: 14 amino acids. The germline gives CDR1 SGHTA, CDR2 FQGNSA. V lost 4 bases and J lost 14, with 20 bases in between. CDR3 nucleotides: TGTGCCAGCAGCTCTGCCGGGCAGGGGTCGGGTCTGTTTTTT. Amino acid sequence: CASSSAGQGSGLFF.

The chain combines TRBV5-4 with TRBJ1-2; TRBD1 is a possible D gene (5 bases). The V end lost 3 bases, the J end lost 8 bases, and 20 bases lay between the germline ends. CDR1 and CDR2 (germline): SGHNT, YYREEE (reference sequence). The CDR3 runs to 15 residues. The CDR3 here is CASSSVLGGAGGYTF. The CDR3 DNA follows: TGTGCCAGCAGCTCCGTGCTGGGAGGGGCGGGCGGCTACACCTTC.

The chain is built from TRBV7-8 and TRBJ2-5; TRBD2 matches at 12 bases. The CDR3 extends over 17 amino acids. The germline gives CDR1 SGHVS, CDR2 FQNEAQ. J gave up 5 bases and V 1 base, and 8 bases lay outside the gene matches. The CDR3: CASSLVSTSGGRETQYF. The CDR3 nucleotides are TGTGCCAGCAGCTTAGTGTCGACTAGCGGGGGTCGCGAGACCCAGTACTTC.

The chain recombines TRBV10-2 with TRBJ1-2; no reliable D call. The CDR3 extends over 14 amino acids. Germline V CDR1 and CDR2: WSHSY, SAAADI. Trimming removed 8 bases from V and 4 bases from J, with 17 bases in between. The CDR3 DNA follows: TGCGCCAGCTCCGACTCCGGAGTCGGCTATGGCTACACCTTC. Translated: CASSDSGVGYGYTF.

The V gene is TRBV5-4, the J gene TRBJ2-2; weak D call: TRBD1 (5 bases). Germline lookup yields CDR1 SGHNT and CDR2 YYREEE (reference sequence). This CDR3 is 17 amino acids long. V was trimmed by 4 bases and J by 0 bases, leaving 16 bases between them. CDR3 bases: TGTGCCAGCAGCCGCCTGGGGCAAAACGCGAACACCGGGGAGCTGTTTTTT. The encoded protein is CASSRLGQNANTGELFF.

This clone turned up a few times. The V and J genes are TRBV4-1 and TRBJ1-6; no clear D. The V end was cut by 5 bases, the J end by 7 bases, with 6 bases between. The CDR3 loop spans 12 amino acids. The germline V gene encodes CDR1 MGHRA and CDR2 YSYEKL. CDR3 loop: CASSYSNSPLHF. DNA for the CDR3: TGCGCCAGCAGCTACAGCAATTCACCCCTCCACTTT.

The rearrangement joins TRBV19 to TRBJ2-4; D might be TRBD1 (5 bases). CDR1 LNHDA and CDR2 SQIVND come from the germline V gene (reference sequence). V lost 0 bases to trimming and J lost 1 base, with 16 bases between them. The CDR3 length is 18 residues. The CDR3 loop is CASSIDLAQGPAKNIQYF. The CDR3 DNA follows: TGTGCCAGTAGTATAGATCTGGCGCAGGGCCCGGCCAAAAACATTCAGTACTTC.

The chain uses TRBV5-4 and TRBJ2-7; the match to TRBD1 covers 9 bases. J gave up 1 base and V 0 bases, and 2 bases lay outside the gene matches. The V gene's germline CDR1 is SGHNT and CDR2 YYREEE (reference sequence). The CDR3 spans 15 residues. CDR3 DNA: TGTGCCAGCAGCTTGGGGGGACAGGGATCCTACGAGCAGTACTTC. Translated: CASSLGGQGSYEQYF.

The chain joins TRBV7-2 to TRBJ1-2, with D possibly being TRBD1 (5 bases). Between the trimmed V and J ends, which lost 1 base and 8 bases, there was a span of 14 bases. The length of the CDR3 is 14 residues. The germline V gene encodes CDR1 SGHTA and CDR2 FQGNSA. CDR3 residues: CASSLDQGQGGYTF. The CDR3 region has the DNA TGTGCCAGCAGCTTAGATCAGGGCCAAGGGGGCTACACCTTC.

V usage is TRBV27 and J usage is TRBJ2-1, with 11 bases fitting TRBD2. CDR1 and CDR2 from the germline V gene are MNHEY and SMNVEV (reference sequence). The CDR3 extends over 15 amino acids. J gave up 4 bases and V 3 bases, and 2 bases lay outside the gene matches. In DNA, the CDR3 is TGTGCCAGCAGTTTCTCTAGCGGGGGGTACAATGAGCAGTTCTTC. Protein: CASSFSSGGYNEQFF.

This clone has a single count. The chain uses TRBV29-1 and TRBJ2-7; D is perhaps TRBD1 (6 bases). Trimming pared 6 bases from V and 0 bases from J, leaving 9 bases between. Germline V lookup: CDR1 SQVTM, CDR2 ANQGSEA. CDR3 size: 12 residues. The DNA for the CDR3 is TGCAGCGTCGGGACAACCTCCTACGAGCAGTACTTC. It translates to CSVGTTSYEQYF.

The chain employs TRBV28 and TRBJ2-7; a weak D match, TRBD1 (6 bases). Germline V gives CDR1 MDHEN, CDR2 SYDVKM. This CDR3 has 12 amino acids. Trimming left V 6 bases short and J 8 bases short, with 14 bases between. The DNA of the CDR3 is TGTGCCAGCAGCCTACGGACAGTACAGCAGTACTTC. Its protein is CASSLRTVQQYF.

CDR3 loop: CASSESRGVAPHGYTF. The DNA for the CDR3 is TGCGCCAGCAGTGAGTCACGGGGGGTTGCCCCCCATGGCTACACCTTC. V usage is TRBV10-2 and J usage is TRBJ1-2, with D possibly matching TRBD1 (5 bases). The V end lost 0 bases, the J end lost 6 bases, and 17 bases lay between the germline ends. Germline CDR1 WSHSY, CDR2 SAAADI. The CDR3 is 16 residues long.

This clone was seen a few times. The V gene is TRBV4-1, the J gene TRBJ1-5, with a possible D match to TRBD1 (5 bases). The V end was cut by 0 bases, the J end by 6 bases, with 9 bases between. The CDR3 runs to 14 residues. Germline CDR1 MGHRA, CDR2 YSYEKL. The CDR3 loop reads CASSQDRGSQPQHF. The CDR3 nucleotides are TGCGCCAGCAGCCAAGATAGGGGTAGTCAGCCCCAGCATTTT.

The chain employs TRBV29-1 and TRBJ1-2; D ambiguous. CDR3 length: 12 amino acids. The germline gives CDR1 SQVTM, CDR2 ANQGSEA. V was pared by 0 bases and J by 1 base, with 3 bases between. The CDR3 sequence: CSVEDGNYGYTF. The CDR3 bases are TGCAGCGTTGAAGACGGTAACTATGGCTACACCTTC.

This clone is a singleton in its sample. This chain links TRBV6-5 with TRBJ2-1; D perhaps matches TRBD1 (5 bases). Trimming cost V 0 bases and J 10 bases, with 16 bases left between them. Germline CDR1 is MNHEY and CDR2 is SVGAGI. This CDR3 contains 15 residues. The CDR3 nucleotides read TGTGCCAGCAGTTACTCGACGGCCAGGGTGAGAGAGCAGTTCTTC. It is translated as CASSYSTARVREQFF.

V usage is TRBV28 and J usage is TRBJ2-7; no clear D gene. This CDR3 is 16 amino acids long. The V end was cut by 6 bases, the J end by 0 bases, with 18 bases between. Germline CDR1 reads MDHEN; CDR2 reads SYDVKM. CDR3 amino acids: CASSPLVKQSSYEQYF. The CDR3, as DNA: TGTGCCAGCAGCCCCCTGGTGAAGCAAAGCTCCTACGAGCAGTACTTC. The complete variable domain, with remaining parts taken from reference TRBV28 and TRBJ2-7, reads DVKVTQSSRYLVKRTGEKVFLECVQDMDHENMFWYRQDPGLGLRLIYFSYDVKMKEKGDIPEGYSVSREKKERFSLILESASTNQTSMYLCASSPLVKQSSYEQYFGPGTRLTVT.

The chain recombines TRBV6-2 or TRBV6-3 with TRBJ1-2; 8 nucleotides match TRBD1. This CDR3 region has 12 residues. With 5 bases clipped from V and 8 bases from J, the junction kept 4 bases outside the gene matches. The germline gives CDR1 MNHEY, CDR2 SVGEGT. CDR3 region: CASSPQGAGYTF. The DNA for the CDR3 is TGTGCCAGCAGTCCCCAGGGGGCCGGCTACACCTTC.

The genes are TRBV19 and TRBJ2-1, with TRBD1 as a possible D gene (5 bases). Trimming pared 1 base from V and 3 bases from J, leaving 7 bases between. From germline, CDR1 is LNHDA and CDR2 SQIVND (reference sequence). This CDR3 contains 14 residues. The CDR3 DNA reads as TGTGCCAGTAGTATAGGGGGCAGCTACAATGAGCAGTTCTTC. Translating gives CASSIGGSYNEQFF.

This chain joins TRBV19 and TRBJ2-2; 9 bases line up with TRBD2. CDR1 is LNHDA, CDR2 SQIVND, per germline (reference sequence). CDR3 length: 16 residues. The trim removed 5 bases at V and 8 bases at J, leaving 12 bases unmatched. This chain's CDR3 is CASSPRGSGGIGELFF. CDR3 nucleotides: TGTGCCAGTAGTCCTCGGGGTAGCGGGGGAATAGGGGAGCTGTTTTTT.

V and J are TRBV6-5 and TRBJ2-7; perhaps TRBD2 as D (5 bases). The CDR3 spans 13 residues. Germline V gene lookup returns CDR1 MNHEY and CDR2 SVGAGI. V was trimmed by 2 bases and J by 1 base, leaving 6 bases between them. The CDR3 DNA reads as TGTGCCAGCAGTTACCGGGGTTCCTACGAGCAGTACTTC. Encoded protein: CASSYRGSYEQYF.

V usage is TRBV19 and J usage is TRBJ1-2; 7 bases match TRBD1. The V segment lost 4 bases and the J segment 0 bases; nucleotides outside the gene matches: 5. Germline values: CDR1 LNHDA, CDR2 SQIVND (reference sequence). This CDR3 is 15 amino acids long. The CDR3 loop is CASSTQDRSNYGYTF. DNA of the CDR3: TGTGCCAGTAGTACTCAGGACAGGTCTAACTATGGCTACACCTTC.

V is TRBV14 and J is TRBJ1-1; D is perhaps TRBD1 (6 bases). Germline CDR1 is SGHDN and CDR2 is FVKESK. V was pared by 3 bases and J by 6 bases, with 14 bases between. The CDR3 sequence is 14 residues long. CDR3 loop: CASSQEGTTSEAFF. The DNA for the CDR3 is TGTGCCAGCAGCCAGGAAGGGACAACATCTGAAGCTTTCTTT.

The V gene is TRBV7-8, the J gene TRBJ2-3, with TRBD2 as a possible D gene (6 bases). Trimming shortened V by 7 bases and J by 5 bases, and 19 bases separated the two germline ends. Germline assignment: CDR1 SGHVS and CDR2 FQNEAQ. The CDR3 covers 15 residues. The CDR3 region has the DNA TGTGCCAGCACCCATCTAGGTGGGGGGAGAGATACGCAGTATTTT. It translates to CASTHLGGGRDTQYF.

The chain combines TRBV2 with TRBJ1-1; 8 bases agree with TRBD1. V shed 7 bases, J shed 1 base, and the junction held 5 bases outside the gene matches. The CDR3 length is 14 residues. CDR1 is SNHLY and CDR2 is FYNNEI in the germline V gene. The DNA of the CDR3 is TGTGCCAGCAAATCGGACAGGGCGAACACTGAAGCTTTCTTT. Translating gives CASKSDRANTEAFF.

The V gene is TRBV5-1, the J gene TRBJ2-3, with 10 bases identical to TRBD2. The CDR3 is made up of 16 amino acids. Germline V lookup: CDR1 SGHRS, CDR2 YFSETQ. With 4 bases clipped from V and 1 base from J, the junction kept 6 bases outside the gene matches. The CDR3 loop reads CASSAALAGGTDTQYF. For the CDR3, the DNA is TGCGCCAGCAGCGCCGCTCTAGCGGGGGGCACAGATACGCAGTATTTT.

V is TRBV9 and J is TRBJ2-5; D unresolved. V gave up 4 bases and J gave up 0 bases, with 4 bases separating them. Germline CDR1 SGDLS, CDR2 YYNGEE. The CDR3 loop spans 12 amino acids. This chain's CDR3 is CASSPNQETQYF. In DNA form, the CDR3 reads TGTGCCAGCAGCCCAAACCAAGAGACCCAGTACTTC.

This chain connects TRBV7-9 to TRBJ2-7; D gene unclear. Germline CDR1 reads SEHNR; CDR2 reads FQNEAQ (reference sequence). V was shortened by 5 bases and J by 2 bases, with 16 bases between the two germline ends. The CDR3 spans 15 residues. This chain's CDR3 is CASSPRVARPYEQYF. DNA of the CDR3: TGTGCCAGCAGCCCCCGGGTAGCCCGGCCCTACGAGCAGTACTTC.

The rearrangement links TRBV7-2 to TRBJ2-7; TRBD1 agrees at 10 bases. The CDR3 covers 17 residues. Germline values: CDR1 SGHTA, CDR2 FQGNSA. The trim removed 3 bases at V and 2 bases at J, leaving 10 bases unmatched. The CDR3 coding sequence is TGTGCCAGCAGCTTTAAAGGGACAGGGGATCGGGCCTACGAGCAGTACTTC. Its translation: CASSFKGTGDRAYEQYF.